This T cell receptor (beta chain) was captured in a study of shared clonotypes between healthy human individuals (dated by TCRdb to about 2020). In terms of the full investigation: The cohort comprised a couple of women and a few men aged 18 to 49 years. For each donor, three plates each were used for CD4 naive and CD4 memory, two plates were used for CD8 naive, and one plate was used for CD8 memory. Between about 0.8 and 9 billion PBMCs per donor were obtained by leukapheresis. Libraries were prepared and TCR repertoires were sequenced by different laboratories using diverse techniques, in order to increase sequencing depth and limit assay-specific biases. To estimate repertoire size and how much clonotype sharing occurs between individuals, the study deeply sequenced the blood TCR repertoires of about five healthy adults. The paper as a whole reports these results and caveats: Because the study included a small number of donors, the genetic and exposure-history diversity represented was limited. Only blood was sampled, and tissue TCR repertoires likely differ from those in blood. Compared with non-shared clonotypes, clonotypes shared by all four sorted-subset donors had higher generation probabilities. Pairwise subsampling led to the expectation that sequencing depth would affect the degree of clonotype sharing among donors. Rarefaction of sorted-subset datasets indicated incomplete sequencing despite the large sequencing depth. When a few donors were compared, the shared fraction of clonotypes was 5% to 6.5% for naive CD4, 3.5% to 4% for naive CD8, 2.3% for memory CD4, and under 0.5% for memory CD8. Naive subsets generally had larger estimated clonotype richness than memory subsets did.

To note about this clone: The target of this receptor is not known. Per-nucleotide qualities are absent, and no much larger clonotype sits a single base away.

Its CDR3 holds 13 amino acids, cysteine through phenylalanine. The kept DNA is CDR3 alone, 39 bases in frame from the first base. V is cut by 0 bases and J by 1 base, and the space between the germline ends is 3 bases. CDR1 and CDR2, looked up from the germline V gene, are SGHTA and FQGTGA. Using the deep immunoSEQ assay, TCR CDR3 regions were amplified from genomic DNA by multiplex PCR. For each cell subset, the extracted genomic DNA was distributed evenly across all wells of several immunoSEQ 96-well plates, and each plate served as one replicate. For sorted subsets, about 200 ng genomic DNA, equal to about 30,000 T cell genomes, was loaded into each replicate PCR. Purified libraries were measured with a Qubit 3.0 fluorometer, size-checked on a Bioanalyzer 2100, and measured again with the KAPA Library Quantification kit. A separate single-read 150-cycle Illumina NextSeq 550 flow cell was used to sequence each immunoSEQ 96-well plate. The authors' analysis ran thus. Because the immunoSEQ output held only junctional sequences and lacked quality scores, the filtering could not match the filtering applied to full-length reads. Sequences were annotated with PyIR, a Python wrapper for IgBLAST v1.9, using IMGT germline references to assign V/J genes and CDR3. Reads were removed for weak V/J assignments (E-value above 1e-6), missing CDR3, stop codons, out-of-frame junctions, or ambiguous translated residues. V3J clonotypes were defined as sequences sharing an identical inferred V gene, J gene, and CDR3 amino acid sequence. To compute the percentage overlap between repertoires, the number of shared unique clonotypes was divided by the size of the smaller repertoire. Repertoire richness was assessed with RTK rarefaction, the Chao1 estimator, and Recon v2.1 estimates of unobserved clonotypes. Generation probabilities for all TCRbeta clonotypes obtained by the gDNA method from a handful of donors were computed using OLGA. In its TCRdb copy, this immuneACCESS table keeps in-frame sequences only and misses some clones. Where compared with another copy, unresolved V genes explain less than half of these, and the others have no known cause. The DNA gave D and trimming, while V, J and clone size come from that table. The sample table holds over 1.5 million clones, of which around 98% were seen once. The biggest ten clones account for approximately 0.44% of the sample.

The donors were healthy, HIV-negative adults with no recently reported acute infections or vaccinations. Every donor was a Caucasian adult living in Nashville, Tennessee, USA. CD4+ T cells were enriched by magnetic negative selection, after which naive cells were positively selected on CD45RA and the negative fraction was taken as the memory subset. Blood was obtained by leukapheresis, after which PBMCs were separated by Ficoll-Histopaque density gradient centrifugation and cryopreserved in liquid nitrogen vapor phase. Purity and quantity of every magnetically sorted T cell population were checked by analytical flow cytometry. Each sorted fraction had its genomic DNA isolated and then quantified by UV absorbance on a Nanodrop 2000c.

What was sequenced was naive CD4+ T cells sorted from blood. What this sample's cell subset or site label stands for: CD45RA+ positively selected. This TCR derives from a man aged 30-40 years in good health. The chain is made from TRBV7-3 and TRBJ1-1; confidence is insufficient to name the D gene. The nucleotide sequence reads TGTGCCAGCAGCTTAACTCCGAACACTGAAGCTTTCTTT. Translation gives CASSLTPNTEAFF.